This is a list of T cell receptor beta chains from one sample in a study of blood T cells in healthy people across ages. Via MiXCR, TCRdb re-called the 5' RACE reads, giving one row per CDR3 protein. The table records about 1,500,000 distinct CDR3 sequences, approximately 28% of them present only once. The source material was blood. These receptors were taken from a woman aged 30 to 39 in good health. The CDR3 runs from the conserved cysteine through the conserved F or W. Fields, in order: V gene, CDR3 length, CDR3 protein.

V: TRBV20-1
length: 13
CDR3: CSASVAGVGEQYF

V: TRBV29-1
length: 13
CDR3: CSSGQEVQETQYF

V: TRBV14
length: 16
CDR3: CASSQGWATTNEKLFF

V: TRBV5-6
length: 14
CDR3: CASSTETGTYEQYF

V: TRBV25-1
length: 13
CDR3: CASRAGVLNEQFF

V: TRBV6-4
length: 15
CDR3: CASSDKSGSYNEQFF

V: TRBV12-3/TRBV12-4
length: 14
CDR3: CASSFKGLRNEQFF

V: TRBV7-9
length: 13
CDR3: CASSLGAQYEQFF

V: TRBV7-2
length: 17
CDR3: CASSLALGSLSGNTIYF

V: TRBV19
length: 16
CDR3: CASSPPTGIGMDTQYF

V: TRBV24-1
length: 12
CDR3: CATSDLRGEAFF

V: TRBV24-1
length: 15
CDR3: CATSEPRGRTDTQYF

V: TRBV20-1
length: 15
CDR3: CSADSGTSVTNEQYF

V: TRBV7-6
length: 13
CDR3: CASSPLEWAEAFF

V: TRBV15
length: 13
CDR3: CATSGRGQDGAFF

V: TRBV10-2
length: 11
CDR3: CASVAQKRAFF

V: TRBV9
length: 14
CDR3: CASSVNPFTDTQYF

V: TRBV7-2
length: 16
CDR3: CASSFGAGLFNQPQHF

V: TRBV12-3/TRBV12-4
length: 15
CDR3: CASSLISRATDTQYF

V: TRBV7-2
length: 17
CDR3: CASSPKLDRAASYEQYF

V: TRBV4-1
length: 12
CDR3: CASSQLPGRRYF

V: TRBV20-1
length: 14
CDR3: CSAKGTSFHEEQYF

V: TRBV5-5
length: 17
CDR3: CASSFSAQGASRETQYF

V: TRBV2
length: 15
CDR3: CASTPERADKNIQYF

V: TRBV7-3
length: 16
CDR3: CASSSWGGAQADTQYF

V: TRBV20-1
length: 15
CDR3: CSARDPGQGTDTQYF

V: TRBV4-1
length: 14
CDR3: CASSPRVSNEKLFF

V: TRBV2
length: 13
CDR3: CASRGDREDTQYF

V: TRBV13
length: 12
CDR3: CASSSGTWGQFF

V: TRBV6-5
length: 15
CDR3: CASSYPLTGNTEAFF

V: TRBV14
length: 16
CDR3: CASSRRLAGVTNEQFF

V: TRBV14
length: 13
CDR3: CASSPTREAGYTF

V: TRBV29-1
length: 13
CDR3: CSVALGGGYGYTF

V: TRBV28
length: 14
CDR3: CASTLGESTDTQYF

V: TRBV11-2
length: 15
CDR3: CASSLHTPNNSPLHF

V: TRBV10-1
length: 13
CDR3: CASSATTQETQYF

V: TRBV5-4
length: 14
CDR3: CASSPSTSGYEQYF

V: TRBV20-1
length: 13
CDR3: CSARGTIYNEQYF

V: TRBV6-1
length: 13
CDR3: CASSRQTNTEAFF

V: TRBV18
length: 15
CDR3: CASSPPGTGGPEQYF

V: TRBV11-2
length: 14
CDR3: CASSPGISNTEAFF

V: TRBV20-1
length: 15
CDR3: CSARSGTGVGQPQHF

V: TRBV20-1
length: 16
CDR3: CSARPLLAGEYNEQFF

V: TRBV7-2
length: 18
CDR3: CASTPRGASGFSRETQYF

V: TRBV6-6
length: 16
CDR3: CGSSYSSPRRPYGYTF

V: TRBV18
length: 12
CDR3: CASSPYTGELFF

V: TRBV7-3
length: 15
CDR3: CASSVGGQWTDEQYF

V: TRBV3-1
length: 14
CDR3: CASQREVYANEQFF

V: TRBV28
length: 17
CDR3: CASSSPVDAFSRSHLHF

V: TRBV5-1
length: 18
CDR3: CASSFNQGGRPNTGELFF

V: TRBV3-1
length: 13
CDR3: CASRPTGGNEQYF

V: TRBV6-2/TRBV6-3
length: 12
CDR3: CASSKFTGEQYF

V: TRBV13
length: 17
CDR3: CASSLGGRGLLNSPLHF

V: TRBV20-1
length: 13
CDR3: CSARGGGINEQFF

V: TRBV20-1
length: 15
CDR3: CSARERRGGQDTQYF

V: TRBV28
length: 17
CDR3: CASTMGGMSSGANVLTF

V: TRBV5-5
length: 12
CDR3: CASSDRSYEQYF

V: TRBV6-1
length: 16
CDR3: CASSARTGFLRNIQYF

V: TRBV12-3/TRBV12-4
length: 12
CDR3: CASSRHPYEQYF

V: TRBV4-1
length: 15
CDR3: CASSQDPSGLYEQYF